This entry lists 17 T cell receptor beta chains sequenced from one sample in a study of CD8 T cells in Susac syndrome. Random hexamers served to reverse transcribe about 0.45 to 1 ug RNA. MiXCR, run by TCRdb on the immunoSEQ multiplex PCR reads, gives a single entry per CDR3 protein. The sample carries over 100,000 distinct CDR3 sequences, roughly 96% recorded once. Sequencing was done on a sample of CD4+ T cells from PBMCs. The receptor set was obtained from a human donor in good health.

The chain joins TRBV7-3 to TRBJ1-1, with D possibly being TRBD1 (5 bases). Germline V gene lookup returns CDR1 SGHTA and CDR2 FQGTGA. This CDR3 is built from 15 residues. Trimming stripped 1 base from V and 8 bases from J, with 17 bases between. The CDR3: CASSLMGPGQSEAFF. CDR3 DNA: TGTGCCAGCAGCTTAATGGGGCCAGGGCAGAGCGAAGCTTTCTTT.

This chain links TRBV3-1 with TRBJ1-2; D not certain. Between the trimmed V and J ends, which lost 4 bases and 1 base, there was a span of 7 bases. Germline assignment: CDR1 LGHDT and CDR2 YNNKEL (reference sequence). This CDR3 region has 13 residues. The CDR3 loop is CASSLLYNYGYTF. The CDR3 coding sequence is TGTGCCAGCAGCCTCCTCTATAACTATGGCTACACCTTC.

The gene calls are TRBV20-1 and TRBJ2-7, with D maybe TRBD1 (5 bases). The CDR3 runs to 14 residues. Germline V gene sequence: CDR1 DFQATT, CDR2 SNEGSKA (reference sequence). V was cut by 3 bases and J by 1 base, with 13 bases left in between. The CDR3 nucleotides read TGCAGTGCTAGGCCCGGCAAGGGGTCCTACGAGCAGTACTTC. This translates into CSARPGKGSYEQYF.

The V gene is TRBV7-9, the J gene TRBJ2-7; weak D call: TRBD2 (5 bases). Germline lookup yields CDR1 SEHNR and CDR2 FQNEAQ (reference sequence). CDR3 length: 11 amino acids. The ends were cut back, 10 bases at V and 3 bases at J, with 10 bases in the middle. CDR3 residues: CATGRDYEQYF. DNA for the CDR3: TGTGCCACAGGACGGGACTACGAGCAGTACTTC.

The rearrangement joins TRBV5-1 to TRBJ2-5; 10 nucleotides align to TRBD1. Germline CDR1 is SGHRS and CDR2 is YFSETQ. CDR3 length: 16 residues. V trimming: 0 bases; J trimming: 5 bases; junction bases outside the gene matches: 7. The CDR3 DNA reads TGCGCCAGCAGCTTGGAGGGACAGGGGTCAGGTGAGACCCAGTACTTC. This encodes CASSLEGQGSGETQYF.

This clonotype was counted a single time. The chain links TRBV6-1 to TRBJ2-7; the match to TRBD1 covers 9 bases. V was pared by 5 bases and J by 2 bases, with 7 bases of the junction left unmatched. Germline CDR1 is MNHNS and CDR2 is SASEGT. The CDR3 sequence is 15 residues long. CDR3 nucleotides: TGTGCCAGCAGTCCAACCGGGACAGGGCCCTACGAGCAGTACTTC. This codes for CASSPTGTGPYEQYF.

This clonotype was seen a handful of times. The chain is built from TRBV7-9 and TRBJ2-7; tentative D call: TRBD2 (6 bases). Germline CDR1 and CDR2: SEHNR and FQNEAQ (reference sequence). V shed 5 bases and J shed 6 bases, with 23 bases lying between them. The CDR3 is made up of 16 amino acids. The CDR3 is CASSVGWRDIFGEQYF. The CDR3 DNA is TGTGCCAGCAGCGTCGGATGGCGGGATATATTCGGCGAGCAGTACTTC.

The CDR3 sequence is CASSQDHTGPIYEQYF. CDR3 DNA: TGCGCCAGCAGCCAAGATCACACAGGGCCCATCTACGAGCAGTACTTC. This chain connects TRBV4-1 to TRBJ2-7; tentatively, D is TRBD1 (6 bases). Trimming took off 0 bases at V and 3 bases at J, with 15 bases between the two ends. CDR1 MGHRA and CDR2 YSYEKL come from the germline V gene. The CDR3 length is 16 residues.

The CDR3 DNA reads TGTGCCAGCAGCCATGGCAGGCCTCGTCTGAATTCACCCCTCCACTTT. Translated: CASSHGRPRLNSPLHF. The V call is TRBV3-1, the J call TRBJ1-6; D remains unclear. Trimming removed 3 bases from V and 7 bases from J, with 16 bases in between. Germline CDR1 and CDR2: LGHDT and YNNKEL (reference sequence). This CDR3 region has 16 residues.

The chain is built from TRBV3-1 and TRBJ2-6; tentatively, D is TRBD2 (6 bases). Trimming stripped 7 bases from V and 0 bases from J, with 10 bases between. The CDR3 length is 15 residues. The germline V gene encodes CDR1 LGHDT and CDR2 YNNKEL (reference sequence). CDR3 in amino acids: CASIKAGSGANVLTF. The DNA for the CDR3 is TGTGCCAGCATCAAAGCGGGCTCTGGGGCCAACGTCCTGACTTTC.

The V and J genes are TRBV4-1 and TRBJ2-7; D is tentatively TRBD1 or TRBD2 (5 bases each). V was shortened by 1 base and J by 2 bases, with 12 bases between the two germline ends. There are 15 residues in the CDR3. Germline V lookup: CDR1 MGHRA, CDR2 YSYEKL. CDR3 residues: CASSQAGQGPYEQYF. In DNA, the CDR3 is TGCGCCAGCAGCCAAGCGGGGCAAGGCCCCTACGAGCAGTACTTC.

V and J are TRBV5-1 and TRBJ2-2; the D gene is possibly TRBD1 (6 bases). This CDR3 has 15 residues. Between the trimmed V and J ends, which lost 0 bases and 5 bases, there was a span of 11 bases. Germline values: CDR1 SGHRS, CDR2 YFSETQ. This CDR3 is CASSLVPGTTGELFF. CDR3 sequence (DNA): TGCGCCAGCAGCTTGGTTCCGGGGACAACCGGGGAGCTGTTTTTT.

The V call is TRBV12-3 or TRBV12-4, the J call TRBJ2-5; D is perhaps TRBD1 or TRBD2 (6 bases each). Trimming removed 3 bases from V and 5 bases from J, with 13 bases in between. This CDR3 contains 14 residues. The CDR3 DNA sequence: TGTGCCAGCAGTTTTTATGAGGGGGGTGAGACCCAGTACTTC. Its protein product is CASSFYEGGETQYF.

CDR3 amino acids: CSVTGARVNQETQYF. CDR3 coding DNA: TGCAGCGTGACCGGGGCCCGAGTAAATCAAGAGACCCAGTACTTC. The chain carries TRBV29-1 and TRBJ2-5; perhaps D is TRBD1 or TRBD2 (5 bases each). The CDR3 loop spans 15 amino acids. Between the trimmed V and J ends, which lost 6 bases and 2 bases, there was a span of 19 bases. Germline values: CDR1 SQVTM, CDR2 ANQGSEA.

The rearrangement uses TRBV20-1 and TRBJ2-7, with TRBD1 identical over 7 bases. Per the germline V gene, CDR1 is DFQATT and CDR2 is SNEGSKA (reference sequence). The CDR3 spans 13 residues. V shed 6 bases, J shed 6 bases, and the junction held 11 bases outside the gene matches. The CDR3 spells CSAETGKASEQYF. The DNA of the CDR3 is TGCAGTGCCGAGACAGGGAAAGCATCCGAGCAGTACTTC.

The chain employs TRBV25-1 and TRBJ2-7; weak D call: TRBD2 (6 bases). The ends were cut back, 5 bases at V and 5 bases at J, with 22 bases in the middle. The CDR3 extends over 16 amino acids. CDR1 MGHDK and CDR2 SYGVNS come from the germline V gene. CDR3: CASSKTPRRGGNEQYF. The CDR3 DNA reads TGTGCCAGCAGTAAAACGCCGCGGAGGGGAGGTAACGAGCAGTACTTC.

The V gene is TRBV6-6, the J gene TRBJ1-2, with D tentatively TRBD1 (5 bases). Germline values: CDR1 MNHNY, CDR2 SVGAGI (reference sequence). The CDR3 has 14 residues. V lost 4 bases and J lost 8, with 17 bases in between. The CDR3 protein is CASSLDSAREGYTF. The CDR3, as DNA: TGTGCCAGCAGTTTGGACTCTGCCAGGGAAGGCTACACCTTC.